Below, one T cell receptor beta chain is given with its context. This entry is derived from a study of control samples from healthy donors and cancer patients. Method: immunoSEQ multiplex PCR; TCRdb's copy keeps in-frame clones and lacks some. The sample consists of about 220,000 clones, just under 95% of them appearing once. Germline V CDR1 and CDR2: SGHNT, YYREEE (reference sequence). The V gene lost 2 bases and the J gene lost 4 bases, with 6 bases spanning the gap. This CDR3 contains 12 residues. V usage is TRBV5-4 and J usage is TRBJ2-5; D could derive from TRBD1 or TRBD2 (5 bases each). The TCR sequence derives from a man aged 45-65 years in good health. The specimen sequenced was blood. CDR3 protein: CASSFGAETQYF. As DNA, the CDR3 is TGTGCCAGCAGCTTCGGGGCAGAGACCCAGTACTTC.